This T cell receptor (beta chain) comes out of a study of T-cell reconstitution after alpha-beta-depleted transplantation in children. The library targeted TCRbeta and was prepared with unique molecular identifiers. MiXCR, run by TCRdb on the PCR reads, gives a single entry per CDR3 protein. This sample has around 420,000 distinct CDR3 sequences, with 15% to 20% found just once. CDR1 is SGHKS, CDR2 YYEKEE, per germline (reference sequence). The CDR3 is 15 residues long. V lost 1 base and J 1 base, leaving 10 bases between the germline ends. In this sample, this clonotype turned up a few times. Its antigen is unknown. Whole-study results and caveats: A year had passed since transplant, and T-cell counts and diversity by then came mostly from newly produced T cells. For some patients, TCRbeta diversity was high at day 60 because of recipient T cells and thymic progenitors that survived.

The sample here was PBMCs, mostly from graft donor cells, taken 360 days after TCRalphabeta/CD19-depleted stem cell transplant. The genes are TRBV5-5 and TRBJ2-3; D is uncertain. The sequence derives from a boy in the first two years of life who had a stem cell transplant for Wiskott-Aldrich syndrome, so the T cells may come from the graft donor. The CDR3 loop is CASSLPSGGTDTQYF. Here the CDR3 DNA reads TGTGCCAGCAGCTTGCCATCTGGGGGCACAGATACGCAGTATTTT.